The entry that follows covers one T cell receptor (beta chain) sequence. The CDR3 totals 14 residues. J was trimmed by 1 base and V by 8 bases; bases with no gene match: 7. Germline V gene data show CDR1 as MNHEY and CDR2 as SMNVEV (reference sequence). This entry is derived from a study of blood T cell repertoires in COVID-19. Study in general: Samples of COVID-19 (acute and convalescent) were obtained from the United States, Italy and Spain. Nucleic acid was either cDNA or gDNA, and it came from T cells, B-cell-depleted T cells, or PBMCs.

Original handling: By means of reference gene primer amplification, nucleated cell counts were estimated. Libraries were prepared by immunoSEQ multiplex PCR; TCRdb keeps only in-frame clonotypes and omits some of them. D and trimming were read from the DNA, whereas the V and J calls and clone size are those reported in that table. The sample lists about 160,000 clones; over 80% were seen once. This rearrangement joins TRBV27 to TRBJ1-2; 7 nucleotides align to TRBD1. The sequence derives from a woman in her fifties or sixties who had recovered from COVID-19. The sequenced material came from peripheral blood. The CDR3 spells CASGYRGLNYGYTF. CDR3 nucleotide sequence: TGTGCCAGCGGTTACAGGGGACTTAACTATGGCTACACCTTC.